The 18 T cell receptor beta chains below come from one sample, sequenced in a study of T cell responses to AZD1222 COVID-19 vaccine. Clones were read by immunoSEQ multiplex PCR, and TCRdb kept only the in-frame ones, dropping some. In the table there are about 180,000 clones, over 80% of which are singletons. Here the sequenced sample was peripheral blood, taken 28 days after the second dose of the MenACWY control vaccine. The source is an adult who received the MenACWY meningococcal vaccine as a control.

Points on this clone: Because the CDR3 is missing its conserved closing phenylalanine or tryptophan, this is likely a read error. The limits of the CDR3 on the DNA are not certain, so only TCRdb's listed CDR3 is given. V usage is TRBV2 and J usage is TRBJ1-2; TRBD1, as called in the table, went unchecked against the DNA. The CDR3 spans 13 residues, counting both ends. CDR1 and CDR2 from the germline V gene are SNHLY and FYNNEI. The CDR3 here is CASSAGTGGFPDL.

The J gene is TRBJ2-1, the V gene TRBV24-1; 7 bases line up with TRBD1. The CDR3 is 17 residues long. Germline V gene lookup returns CDR1 KGHDR and CDR2 SFDVKD. With V trimmed by 3 bases and J by 7 bases, 14 bases remained unmatched. For the CDR3, the DNA is TGTGCCACCAGTGATCCTACAGGGGATATAAACTGGAATGAGCAGTTCTTC. This sequence encodes CATSDPTGDINWNEQFF.

This chain uses TRBV9 with TRBJ1-1; D is possibly TRBD1 (6 bases). This CDR3 contains 12 residues. In germline, CDR1 is SGDLS, CDR2 YYNGEE. The germline V and J ends were trimmed by 4 bases and 8 bases, with 12 bases remaining between them. Here the CDR3 DNA reads TGTGCCAGCAGCCTCGGAACAGGGGAAGCTTTCTTT. Amino acids: CASSLGTGEAFF. The complete variable domain, with remaining parts taken from reference TRBV9 and TRBJ1-1, reads DSGVTQTPKHLITATGQRVTLRCSPRSGDLSVYWYQQSLDQGLQFLIQYYNGEERAKGNILERFSAQQFPDLHSELNLSSLELGDSALYFCASSLGTGEAFFGQGTRLTVV.

The genes are TRBV5-5 and TRBJ2-7; weak D call: TRBD1 (6 bases). The CDR3 has 15 amino acids. Germline CDR1 is SGHKS and CDR2 is YYEKEE (reference sequence). V gave up 4 bases and J gave up 0 bases, with 14 bases separating them. The CDR3 sequence is CASSLGTLSSYEQYF. Here the CDR3 DNA reads TGTGCCAGCAGCCTCGGGACACTGAGCTCCTACGAGCAGTACTTC.

The chain uses TRBV2 and TRBJ2-7, with 10 bases matching TRBD1. The CDR3 contains 16 residues. Looked up from germline, CDR1 is SNHLY and CDR2 is FYNNEI. V shed 6 bases and J 1 base; nucleotides not matched to a gene: 9. The CDR3 DNA is TGTGCCAGCAGCGACAGGGGGCGACGTGTATCCTACGAGCAGTACTTC. It specifies CASSDRGRRVSYEQYF. Complete variable domain (other parts from reference TRBV2 and TRBJ2-7): EPEVTQTPSHQVTQMGQEVILRCVPISNHLYFYWYRQILGQKVEFLVSFYNNEISEKSEIFDDQFSVERPDGSNFTLKIRSTKLEDSAMYFCASSDRGRRVSYEQYFGPGTRLTVT.

This chain joins TRBV11-3 and TRBJ2-7; 7 nucleotides align to TRBD1. The CDR3 loop spans 14 amino acids. Germline-derived CDR1 and CDR2 are SGHNT and YENEEA. V was clipped by 4 bases and J by 5 bases; unmatched bases: 8. CDR3 sequence: CASSSPTGFHEQYF. CDR3 nucleotide sequence: TGTGCCAGCAGCTCACCGACAGGGTTCCACGAGCAGTACTTC.

This clone was seen a few times. The chain has TRBV5-6 and TRBJ1-2; D is unresolved. The V end lost 5 bases, the J end lost 1 base, and 9 bases lay between the germline ends. Germline CDR1 SGHDT, CDR2 YYEEEE. The CDR3 length is 13 residues. The CDR3 here is CASSGTVNYGYTF. The CDR3 DNA sequence: TGTGCCAGCAGTGGTACGGTTAACTATGGCTACACCTTC. Full variable domain (missing parts from reference TRBV5-6 and TRBJ1-2): DAGVTQSPTHLIKTRGQQVTLRCSPKSGHDTVSWYQQALGQGPQFIFQYYEEEERQRGNFPDRFSGHQFPNYSSELNVNALLLGDSALYLCASSGTVNYGYTFGSGTRLTVV.

The chain joins TRBV3-1 (or the pseudogene TRBV3-2) to TRBJ2-6; D is uncertain. V dropped 5 bases and J dropped 1 base, with 9 bases sitting between them. The CDR3 is made up of 15 amino acids. Germline V gene sequence: CDR1 LGHDT, CDR2 YNNKEL (reference sequence). The CDR3 sequence is CASSETGSGANVLTF. CDR3 nucleotides: TGTGCCAGCAGCGAGACCGGGTCTGGGGCCAACGTCCTGACTTTC.

The CDR3 here is CASSQTASGSYEQYF. In DNA, the CDR3 is TGTGCCAGCAGCCAGACGGCTAGCGGGAGCTACGAGCAGTACTTC. The genes are TRBV3-1 (or the pseudogene TRBV3-2) and TRBJ2-7; 10 nucleotides match TRBD2. V was pared by 3 bases and J by 3 bases, with 5 bases of the junction left unmatched. The germline CDR1 and CDR2 sequences are LGHDT and YNNKEL (reference sequence). The CDR3 is made up of 15 amino acids.

The chain employs TRBV12-5 and TRBJ2-2; tentatively, D is TRBD1 (6 bases). The germline V gene encodes CDR1 LGHNT and CDR2 FRNRAP. The CDR3 contains 14 residues. V was cut by 5 bases and J by 7 bases, with 14 bases left in between. In DNA, the CDR3 is TGTGCTAGTGGTCGTTCTCAGGGGATCGGGGAGCTGTTTTTT. It encodes CASGRSQGIGELFF.

The chain carries TRBV6-5 and TRBJ2-4, with D tentatively TRBD1 or TRBD2 (5 bases each). This CDR3 has 14 residues. Germline V gene data show CDR1 as MNHEY and CDR2 as SVGAGI. The V end lost 6 bases, the J end lost 6 bases, and 15 bases lay between the germline ends. CDR3 residues: CASSPEGSGNIQYF. CDR3 DNA sequence: TGTGCCAGCAGCCCAGAGGGGAGTGGAAACATTCAGTACTTC.

The genes are TRBV7-9 and TRBJ2-3; maybe TRBD2 (5 bases). V lost 5 bases and J lost 5, with 11 bases in between. The V gene's germline CDR1 is SEHNR and CDR2 FQNEAQ (reference sequence). The CDR3 is 13 amino acids. The CDR3 loop is CASSGGTGDTQYF. CDR3 in DNA: TGTGCCAGCAGCGGAGGTACGGGAGATACGCAGTATTTT.

The rearrangement uses TRBV28 and TRBJ1-2, with D perhaps matching TRBD1 (6 bases). This CDR3 has 12 amino acids. V was trimmed by 6 bases and J by 7 bases, leaving 12 bases between them. CDR1 is MDHEN, CDR2 SYDVKM, per germline. Written as DNA, the CDR3 is TGTGCCAGCAGCTCACAGGGCTTTGGCTACACCTTC. Amino acid sequence: CASSSQGFGYTF.

This clone was picked up one time. The V gene is TRBV6-6, the J gene TRBJ2-3; D gene uncertain. The V and J ends lost 6 bases and 3 bases respectively, with 10 bases between them. The CDR3 consists of 13 residues. Germline V gene data show CDR1 as MNHNY and CDR2 as SVGAGI (reference sequence). The CDR3 sequence is CASRLDGTDTQYF. As DNA, the CDR3 is TGTGCCAGCAGGCTGGACGGGACAGATACGCAGTATTTT.

The gene calls are TRBV28 and TRBJ2-2; 9 bases match TRBD1. Trimming removed 7 bases from V and 6 bases from J; junction bases left unmatched: 3. Germline V gives CDR1 MDHEN, CDR2 SYDVKM. The length of the CDR3 is 13 residues. The chain's CDR3 is CASTGQGSGELFF. CDR3 sequence (DNA): TGTGCCAGCACGGGACAGGGTTCCGGGGAGCTGTTTTTT.

V usage is TRBV5-5 and J usage is TRBJ1-2; TRBD1 might be the D (5 bases). This CDR3 spans 13 amino acids. The V end lost 5 bases, the J end lost 6 bases, and 14 bases lay between the germline ends. Germline V gene data show CDR1 as SGHKS and CDR2 as YYEKEE (reference sequence). For the CDR3, the DNA is TGTGCCAGCAGTTATACAGGATTGAATGGCTACACCTTC. Translating it yields CASSYTGLNGYTF.

The CDR3 sequence: CATQAPVGREGLYNEQFF. CDR3 nucleotides: TGTGCCACGCAAGCGCCCGTGGGGCGGGAGGGCCTGTACAATGAGCAGTTCTTC. The V gene is TRBV5-4, the J gene TRBJ2-1; 9 bases agree with TRBD2. The CDR3 sequence is 18 residues long. Germline CDR1 is SGHNT and CDR2 is YYREEE (reference sequence). V shed 9 bases and J 4 bases; nucleotides not matched to a gene: 20.

This chain links TRBV27 with TRBJ2-7; 10 bases map to TRBD2. There are 13 residues in the CDR3. Per the germline V gene, CDR1 is MNHEY and CDR2 is SMNVEV (reference sequence). V shed 5 bases, J shed 4 bases, and the junction held 2 bases outside the gene matches. The CDR3 DNA reads TGTGCCAGCAGTACTAGCGGGATATACGAGCAGTACTTC. The encoded protein is CASSTSGIYEQYF.